The entry below gives a single T cell receptor beta chain sequence along with its context. Its antigen is not identified. The sample originates from a study of siplizumab effects on memory and regulatory T cells. Germline assignment: CDR1 LGHNT and CDR2 FRNRAP. This CDR3 spans 17 amino acids. V gave up 1 base and J gave up 8 bases, with 21 bases separating them. General observations from the study: Siplizumab cultures yielded proliferating Tregs whose suppressive function was not confirmed. In siplizumab conditions, mappable alloreactive CD4+ clones averaged around 64% Treg-derived, against 25% to 30% in controls. The mapping of alloreactive clones to unstimulated subsets covered only a minor fraction of them. It seemed that naive T cells were more diverse than memory cells and were major contributors to the alloresponse.

Libraries were prepared by immunoSEQ multiplex PCR; TCRdb keeps only in-frame clonotypes and omits some of them. The sample lists 120,000 or so clones, roughly 92% occurring once. This rearrangement joins TRBV12-5 to TRBJ1-5, with D perhaps matching TRBD1 (6 bases). The sequenced material came from CD4+ T cells sorted from blood. The TCR sequence derives from a human donor in good health. The CDR3 bases are TGTGCTAGTGGTTTGGCTCACCTAGGGGGTGGGCATGAGCCCCAGCATTTT. Its protein product is CASGLAHLGGGHEPQHF.